This T cell receptor beta chain derives from a study of T cell repertoires in cytomegalovirus infection. About the research overall: CMV infection and matching HLA type were both indicated by public TCR beta signatures. The study, taken as a whole, reports: Across the ex vivo response, the dominant clonotypes were HLA-C-restricted CMV-specific TCR beta clonotypes. Identification of carriers of CMV plus the relevant HLA was achieved through cumulative public TCR beta family frequency.

Using its own MiXCR run on the reads, TCRdb lists one record per CDR3 protein. The sample holds about 150,000 distinct CDR3 sequences; 23% are singletons and the top ten take 11%. This clonotype was detected only a few times. As yet, its antigen is unknown. The CDR3 totals 15 residues. Germline CDR1 reads LGHDT; CDR2 reads YNNKEL (reference sequence). J gave up 4 bases and V 4 bases, and 4 bases lay outside the gene matches. This sequence joins TRBV3-1 and TRBJ2-1, with TRBD2 identical over 10 bases. The receptor was derived from a human donor in good health (CMV status not recorded). Some clones in this sample may be carry-over from other donors' samples. Sequences were obtained from PBMCs. CDR3 region: CASSRSSGGYNEQFF. The CDR3 region has the DNA TGTGCCAGCAGCCGATCTAGCGGGGGTTACAATGAGCAGTTCTTC.